This is a list of T cell receptor beta chains from one sample in a study of regulatory T cells in long-lasting Graves disease. TCRdb analysed the multiplex PCR reads with MiXCR anew, one entry per CDR3 protein. The data hold about 500,000 distinct CDR3 sequences, with roughly 15% observed a single time. The same sample was also studied in work on T cells in Graves' hyperthyroidism and ophthalmopathy.

The sample consisted of peripheral blood mononuclear cells (PBMCs), taken at new diagnosis, from a patient treated with antithyroid drugs. These receptors originate from a man between 40 and 49 years old with Graves disease. Both conserved end residues are part of each CDR3. D genes are given only for firm matches. Clone size is not always given. Where it is, it says once, few, many or a class for expanded clones.

d_call	clone_size	v_call	j_call	cdr3_nt	cdr3_aa
TRBD1	-	TRBV12-3/TRBV12-4	TRBJ1-5	TGTGCCAGCAGTGGGACAGGGGGGTCGGGGCAGCCCCAGCATTTT	CASSGTGGSGQPQHF
-	many	TRBV20-1	TRBJ2-7	TGCAGTGCTAGTCCCCCTCCCGGCCGCAACGAGCAGTACTTC	CSASPPPGRNEQYF
-	many	TRBV18	TRBJ2-1	TGTGCCAGCTCTCACAGGGATTGGGAGCAGTTCTTC	CASSHRDWEQFF
-	few	TRBV4-1	TRBJ2-7	TGCGCCAGCAGCCAAAGACTAGGGATCCCGGGCTACGAGCAGTACTTC	CASSQRLGIPGYEQYF
-	few	TRBV20-1	TRBJ1-6	TGCAGTGCCCCCCTACAGGGATGGGGCAATTCACCCCTCCACTTT	CSAPLQGWGNSPLHF
-	-	TRBV10-3	TRBJ1-4	TGTGCCATCAGCGACAGTGGACGGGCGGGTGAAAAACTGTTTTTT	CAISDSGRAGEKLFF
TRBD2	many	TRBV11-2	TRBJ2-3	TGTGCCAGCAGCACTCCCGGGACTACGTTAGATACGCAGTATTTT	CASSTPGTTLDTQYF
-	many	TRBV12-3/TRBV12-4	TRBJ2-1	TGTGCCAGCCGTCTGGGGCGGAGAAGCTCCTACAATGAGCAGTTCTTC	CASRLGRRSSYNEQFF
TRBD2	once	TRBV19	TRBJ2-1	TGTGCCAGTAGCACGACTAGCGGGAGACCCGATGAGCAGTTCTTC	CASSTTSGRPDEQFF
-	many	TRBV9	TRBJ2-1	TGTGCCAGCAGCCTTCAGACTTTCCAGGATGAGCAGTTCTTC	CASSLQTFQDEQFF
-	many	TRBV7-9	TRBJ2-5	TGTGCCAGCAGCTCCCGTCGGGCAGGGCAAGAGACCCAGTACTTC	CASSSRRAGQETQYF
TRBD2	many	TRBV5-1	TRBJ2-2	TGCGCCAGCAGCCGACTAGCGGAGTATACCGGGGAGCTGTTTTTT	CASSRLAEYTGELFF
-	-	TRBV19	TRBJ2-1	TGTGCCAGTAGTATGAATTTCTACAATGAGCAGTTCTTC	CASSMNFYNEQFF
TRBD1	few	TRBV5-5	TRBJ2-3	TGTGCCAGCAGCTTGGGACAGGGCCTACGCACAGATACGCAGTATTTT	CASSLGQGLRTDTQYF
TRBD1	-	TRBV25-1	TRBJ1-6	TGTGCCAGCAGTGGGACAGGGGCTTCCTCCTATAATTCACCCCTCCACTTT	CASSGTGASSYNSPLHF
-	many	TRBV28	TRBJ1-1	TGTGCCAGCAGTTTATCAGGGAGAGACGCTTTCTTT	CASSLSGRDAFF
TRBD2	many	TRBV6-2/TRBV6-3	TRBJ2-3	TGTGCCAGCAGTTACCGCGGGACTAGCGGGAGTTCAGATACGCAGTATTTT	CASSYRGTSGSSDTQYF
-	few	TRBV19	TRBJ2-1	TGTGCCAGTAGTCCCGGTCGCAATGAGCAGTTCTTC	CASSPGRNEQFF
-	few	TRBV12-3/TRBV12-4	TRBJ1-5	TGTGCCAGCGGCAGTTATCAGCCCCAGCATTTT	CASGSYQPQHF
-	few	TRBV5-1	TRBJ2-7	TGCGCCAGCAGCTTGGACCCCCCGGAGCAGTACTTC	CASSLDPPEQYF
TRBD2	-	TRBV27	TRBJ2-7	TGTGCCACCAGTGATACTAGCGGGAGTCCCTACGAGCAGTACTTC	CATSDTSGSPYEQYF
-	many	TRBV30	TRBJ2-7	TGTGCCTGGGCCTCGGGGGCGAGCGAGCAGTACTTC	CAWASGASEQYF
-	many	TRBV7-6	TRBJ1-1	TGTGCCAGCAGCTTATATATGAACACTGAAGCTTTCTTT	CASSLYMNTEAFF
TRBD1	many	TRBV7-8	TRBJ2-5	TGTGCCAGCACCACGGCAATAGGGGGCCAGGCGACCCAGTACTTC	CASTTAIGGQATQYF
-	many	TRBV11-2	TRBJ2-2	TGTGCCAGCAGTTTCCCCGAGATGGGGTCAAAGAACACCGGGGAGCTGTTTTTT	CASSFPEMGSKNTGELFF
TRBD2	few	TRBV6-2/TRBV6-3	TRBJ2-1	TGTGCCAGCAGTCACGGGGGTAGCGGGGGTAATGAGCAGTTCTTC	CASSHGGSGGNEQFF
-	many	TRBV28	TRBJ2-7	TGTGCCAGCAGTCCCCAAACCTACGAGCAGTACTTC	CASSPQTYEQYF
TRBD2	many	TRBV13	TRBJ2-1	TGTGCCAGCAGCTCAATCCCGACTAGCGGGAAATTCGATGAGCAGTTCTTC	CASSSIPTSGKFDEQFF
TRBD2	-	TRBV6-1	TRBJ2-7	TGTGCCTGCAGTCTAAGCGGGAGCTCCTACGAGCAGTACTTC	CACSLSGSSYEQYF
TRBD1	-	TRBV29-1	TRBJ2-3	TGCAGCGTAGAGGGACAGGGGGCGGTAGATACGCAGTATTTT	CSVEGQGAVDTQYF
TRBD1	many	TRBV2	TRBJ2-6	TGTGCCAGCAGTGCCGACAGGGTCGGGGCCAACGTCCTGACTTTC	CASSADRVGANVLTF
TRBD2	many	TRBV28	TRBJ2-7	TGTGCCAGCAGTGCCCTACCGAGCGGGAGATACGAGCAGTACTTC	CASSALPSGRYEQYF
TRBD2	many	TRBV5-1	TRBJ2-3	TGCGCCAGCAGCCCCCGGACTAGCGTCCCTCGCACAGATACGCAGTATTTT	CASSPRTSVPRTDTQYF
TRBD2	few	TRBV28	TRBJ2-7	TGTGCCATAATTAGCGGGGTCTCCTACGAGCAGTACTTC	CAIISGVSYEQYF
TRBD2	many	TRBV29-1	TRBJ2-1	TGCAGCGTTTTCTTTGGTGGGAGGGCTGTAAGCTCCTACAATGAGCAGTTCTTC	CSVFFGGRAVSSYNEQFF